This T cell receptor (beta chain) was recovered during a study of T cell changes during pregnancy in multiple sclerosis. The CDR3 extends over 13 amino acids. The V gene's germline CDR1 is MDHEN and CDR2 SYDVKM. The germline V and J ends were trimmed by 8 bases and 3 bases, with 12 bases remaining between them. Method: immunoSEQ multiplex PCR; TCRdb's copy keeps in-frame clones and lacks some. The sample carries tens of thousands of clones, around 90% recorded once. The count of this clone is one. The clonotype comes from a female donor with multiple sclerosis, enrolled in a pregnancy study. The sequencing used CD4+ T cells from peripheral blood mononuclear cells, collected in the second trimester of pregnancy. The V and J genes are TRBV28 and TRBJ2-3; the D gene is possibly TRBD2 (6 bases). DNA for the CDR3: TGTGCCAGCGGGCGGGATTTGACAGATACGCAGTATTTT. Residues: CASGRDLTDTQYF. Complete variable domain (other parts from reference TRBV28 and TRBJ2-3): DVKVTQSSRYLVKRTGEKVFLECVQDMDHENMFWYRQDPGLGLRLIYFSYDVKMKEKGDIPEGYSVSREKKERFSLILESASTNQTSMYLCASGRDLTDTQYFGPGTRLTVL.